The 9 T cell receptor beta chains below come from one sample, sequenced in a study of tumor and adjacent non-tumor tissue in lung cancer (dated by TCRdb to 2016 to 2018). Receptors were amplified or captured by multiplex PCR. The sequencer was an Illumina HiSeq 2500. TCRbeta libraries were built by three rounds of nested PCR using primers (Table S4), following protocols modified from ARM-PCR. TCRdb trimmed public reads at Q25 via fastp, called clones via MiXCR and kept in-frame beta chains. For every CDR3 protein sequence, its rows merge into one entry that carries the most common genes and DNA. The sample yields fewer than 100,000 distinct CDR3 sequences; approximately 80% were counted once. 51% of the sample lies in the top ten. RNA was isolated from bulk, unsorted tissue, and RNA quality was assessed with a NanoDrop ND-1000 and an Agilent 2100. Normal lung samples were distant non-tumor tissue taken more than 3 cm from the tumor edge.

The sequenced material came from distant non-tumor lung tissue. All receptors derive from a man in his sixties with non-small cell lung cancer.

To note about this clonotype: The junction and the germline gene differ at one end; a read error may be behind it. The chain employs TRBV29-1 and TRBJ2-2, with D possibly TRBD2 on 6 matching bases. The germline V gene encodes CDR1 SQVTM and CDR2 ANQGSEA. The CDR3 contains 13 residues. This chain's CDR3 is CSIDGGNTGELFF. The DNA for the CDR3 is TGCAGCATTGACGGGGGGAACACCGGGGAGCTGTTTTTT.

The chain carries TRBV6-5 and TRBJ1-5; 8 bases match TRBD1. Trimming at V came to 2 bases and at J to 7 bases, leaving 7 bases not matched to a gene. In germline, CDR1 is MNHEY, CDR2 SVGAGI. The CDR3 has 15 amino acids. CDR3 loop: CASSYSGQGCQPQHF. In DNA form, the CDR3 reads TGTGCCAGCAGTTACAGCGGACAGGGTTGCCAGCCCCAGCATTTT.

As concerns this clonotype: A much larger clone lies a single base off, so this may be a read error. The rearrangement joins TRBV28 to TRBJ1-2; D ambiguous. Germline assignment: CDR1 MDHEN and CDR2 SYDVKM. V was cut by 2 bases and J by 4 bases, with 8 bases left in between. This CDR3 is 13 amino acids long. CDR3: CASSLKGPYGYTF. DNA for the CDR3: TGTGCCAGCAGTTTAAAAGGCCCCTATGGCTACACCTTC.

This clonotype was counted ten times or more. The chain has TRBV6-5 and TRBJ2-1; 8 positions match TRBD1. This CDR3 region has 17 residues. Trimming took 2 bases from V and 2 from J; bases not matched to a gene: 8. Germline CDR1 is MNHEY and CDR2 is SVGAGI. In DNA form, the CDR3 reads TGTGCCAGCAGTTACACCGGGACAGGAGGCACCTACAATGAGCAGTTCTTC. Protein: CASSYTGTGGTYNEQFF.

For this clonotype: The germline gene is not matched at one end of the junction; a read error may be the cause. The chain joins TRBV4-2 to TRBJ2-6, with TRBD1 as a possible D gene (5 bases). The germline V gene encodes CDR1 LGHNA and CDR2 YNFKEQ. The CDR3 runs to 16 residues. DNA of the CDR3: TGTGCCAGCAGCCAAGGGTTGAGTTATGGGGCCAACGTCCTAAATTTC. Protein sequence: CASSQGLSYGANVLNF.

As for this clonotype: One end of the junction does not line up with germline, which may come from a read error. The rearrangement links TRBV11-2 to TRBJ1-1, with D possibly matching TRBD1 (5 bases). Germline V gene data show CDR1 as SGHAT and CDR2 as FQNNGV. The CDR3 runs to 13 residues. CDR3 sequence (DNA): TGTGCCAGCAGCTTGGATCTGGACACTGAAGCCTTCTTT. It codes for CASSLDLDTEAFF.

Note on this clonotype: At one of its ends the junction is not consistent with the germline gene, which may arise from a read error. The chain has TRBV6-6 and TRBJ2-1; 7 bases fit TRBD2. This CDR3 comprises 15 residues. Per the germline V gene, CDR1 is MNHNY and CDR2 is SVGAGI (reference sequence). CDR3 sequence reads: CASSQLAGVHIEQFF. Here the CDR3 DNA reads TGTGCCAGCAGTCAACTTGCGGGAGTACACATTGAGCAATTCTTC.

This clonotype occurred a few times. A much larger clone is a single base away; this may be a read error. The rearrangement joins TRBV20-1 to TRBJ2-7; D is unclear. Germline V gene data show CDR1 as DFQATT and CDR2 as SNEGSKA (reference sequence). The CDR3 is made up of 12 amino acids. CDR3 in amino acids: CSATTASNEQYF. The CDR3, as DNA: TGCAGTGCAACGACTGCCTCCAACGAGCAGTACTTC.

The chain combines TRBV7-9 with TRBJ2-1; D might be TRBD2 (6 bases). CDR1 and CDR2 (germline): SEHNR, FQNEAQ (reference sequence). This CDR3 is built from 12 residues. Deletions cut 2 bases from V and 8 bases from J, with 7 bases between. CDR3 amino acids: CASSLSGDEQFF. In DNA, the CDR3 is TGTGCCAGCAGCTTATCGGGAGATGAGCAGTTCTTC. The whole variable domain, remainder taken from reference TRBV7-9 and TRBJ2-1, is DTGVSQNPRHKITKRGQNVTFRCDPISEHNRLYWYRQTLGQGPEFLTYFQNEAQLEKSRLLSDRFSAERPKGSFSTLEIQRTEQGDSAMYLCASSLSGDEQFFGPGTRLTVL.